A single sample is the source of the 31 T cell receptor beta chains below, sequenced in a study of T cells in Graves' hyperthyroidism and ophthalmopathy. Amplification targeted TCR beta CDR3 regions from RNA transcripts. During a first-round RT-PCR of the TCR CDR3, the HTBI primer set was used. TCRdb independently ran MiXCR on the multiplex PCR reads; one entry per CDR3 protein. In the table there are some 210,000 distinct CDR3 sequences, 17% of which are singletons. Sequenced sample: blood. These receptor sequences come from a man aged 45-60 years with Graves' hyperthyroidism.

To note about this clonotype: A much larger clone differs from this one at a single base, so this may be a read error. The chain carries TRBV28 and TRBJ1-2; D gene uncertain. Trimming stripped 5 bases from V and 3 bases from J, with 10 bases between. The CDR3 contains 13 residues. Germline CDR1 reads MDHEN; CDR2 reads SYDVKM. The CDR3 region is CASSEPTDYGYTF. In nucleotides, the CDR3 is TGTGCCAGCAGTGAGCCGACGGACTATGGCTACACCTTC.

The V call is TRBV6-2 or TRBV6-3, the J call TRBJ2-6; tentative D call: TRBD1 (6 bases). CDR1 is MNHEY, CDR2 SVGEGT, per germline. The V end lost 4 bases, the J end lost 0 bases, and 7 bases lay between the germline ends. The CDR3 consists of 15 residues. CDR3 DNA sequence: TGTGCCAGCAGTTGGGACAACTCTGGGGCCAACGTCCTGACTTTC. Its translation is CASSWDNSGANVLTF.

This clonotype was seen at least ten times. The rearrangement links TRBV7-9 to TRBJ1-4, with D uncertain. Trimming removed 3 bases from V and 7 bases from J, with 18 bases in between. The CDR3 has 16 amino acids. CDR1 and CDR2 (germline): SEHNR, FQNEAQ (reference sequence). CDR3: CASSFFRTAEREKLFF. The CDR3 DNA is TGTGCCAGCAGCTTTTTTCGTACGGCGGAGCGTGAAAAACTGTTTTTT.

Many counts were recorded for this clonotype. The chain is built from TRBV2 and TRBJ2-7, with D tentatively TRBD1 (5 bases). Trimming removed 5 bases at V and 7 bases at J, with 21 bases between. This CDR3 has 15 amino acids. Germline CDR1 and CDR2: SNHLY and FYNNEI. The CDR3 DNA reads TGTGCCAGCAGTCCCCCAGGCAGGGCCTTTCCGGAGCAGTACTTC. It specifies CASSPPGRAFPEQYF.

This clonotype appeared a few times. CDR3 in DNA: TGCAGCGTCCTTGGGAGTGGAGCAGGGCCCAATCAGCCCCAGCATTTT. It yields the protein CSVLGSGAGPNQPQHF. V and J are TRBV29-1 and TRBJ1-5, with D perhaps matching TRBD1 (5 bases). Per germline, CDR1 SQVTM and CDR2 ANQGSEA. Trimming stripped 6 bases from V and 3 bases from J, with 21 bases between. The CDR3 consists of 16 residues.

The sample holds many counts of this clonotype. Here the CDR3 DNA reads TGTGCCATCACCACCCCAGGCTCCTACGAGCAGTACTTC. Translation gives CAITTPGSYEQYF. The chain employs TRBV10-3 and TRBJ2-7; D gene uncertain. The germline V gene has CDR1 ENHRY and CDR2 SYGVKD. V was shortened by 7 bases and J by 0 bases, with 10 bases between the two germline ends. The CDR3 has 13 amino acids.

This sequence joins TRBV7-9 and TRBJ2-7, with TRBD1 matching 8 bases. Per the germline V gene, CDR1 is SEHNR and CDR2 is FQNEAQ (reference sequence). The trim removed 5 bases at V and 5 bases at J, leaving 8 bases unmatched. The CDR3 loop spans 14 amino acids. The CDR3, as DNA: TGTGCCAGCAGCCCCCAGGGGGCGTCGGACGAGCAGTACTTC. The encoded protein is CASSPQGASDEQYF.

This clonotype has ten or more counts. One junction end disagrees with the germline gene, perhaps due to a read error. J is TRBJ2-6 and V is TRBV5-1; D gene uncertain. The CDR3 has 14 amino acids. CDR1 is SGHRS and CDR2 is YFSETQ in the germline V gene. The CDR3 nucleotides are TGTGCCAGCAGCTTAGACACTGGGGCCAACGTCCTGACTTTC. Its protein product is CASSLDTGANVLTF.

Ten or more counts support this clonotype. The chain links TRBV11-3 to TRBJ2-5; perhaps D is TRBD1 or TRBD2 (5 bases each). This CDR3 region has 14 residues. Germline lookup yields CDR1 SGHNT and CDR2 YENEEA. Trimming shortened V by 7 bases and J by 4 bases, and 16 bases separated the two germline ends. The CDR3 protein is CASKRDPRGETQYF. The CDR3 nucleotides are TGTGCCAGCAAGAGGGACCCGAGGGGAGAGACCCAGTACTTC. The full variable domain, with the rest looked up from reference TRBV11-3 and TRBJ2-5, is EAGVVQSPRYKIIEKKQPVAFWCNPISGHNTLYWYLQNLGQGPELLIRYENEEAVDDSQLPKDRFSAERLKGVDSTLKIQPAELGDSAVYLCASKRDPRGETQYFGPGTRLLVL.

Remarks on this clonotype: Since a much larger clone is just one base distant, this may be a read error. The missing conserved phenylalanine or tryptophan at the end of this CDR3 makes a read error likely. The chain carries TRBV20-1 and TRBJ1-2; the D gene is possibly TRBD1 (5 bases). Germline V gene lookup returns CDR1 DFQATT and CDR2 SNEGSKA (reference sequence). CDR3 length equals 12 residues. V lost 8 bases to trimming and J lost 7 bases, with 17 bases between them. CDR3 region: CSTHHHGGGYTL. DNA for the CDR3: TGCAGTACCCACCACCACGGGGGTGGCTACACCTTG.

The sample holds many counts of this clonotype. This chain uses TRBV6-1 with TRBJ2-2; TRBD2 matches 8 bases. Unmatched junction bases numbered 12, after V lost 5 bases and J lost 1 base. The CDR3 spans 18 residues. The germline V gene has CDR1 MNHNS and CDR2 SASEGT. This CDR3 is CASSYFRGGRMNTGELFF. The CDR3 DNA follows: TGTGCCAGCAGTTACTTCCGGGGCGGGAGGATGAACACCGGGGAGCTGTTTTTT.

A few counts support this clonotype. The chain recombines TRBV7-9 with TRBJ2-1; D is unresolved. The CDR3 has 16 amino acids. Trimming took off 5 bases at V and 2 bases at J, with 16 bases between the two ends. Germline V lookup: CDR1 SEHNR, CDR2 FQNEAQ (reference sequence). In nucleotides, the CDR3 is TGTGCCAGCAGCCCCATGGCGGCCATCACCTACAATGAGCAGTTCTTC. Translating it yields CASSPMAAITYNEQFF.

In the case of this clonotype: Being one base from a much bigger clone, this may be a read error. The chain joins TRBV20-1 to TRBJ1-6, with 8 bases matching TRBD1. The length of the CDR3 is 16 residues. Per the germline V gene, CDR1 is DFQATT and CDR2 is SNEGSKA (reference sequence). CDR3 in DNA: TGCAGTGCTAGAGGGGCAGGGGGCGATTGGAATTCACCCCTCAACTTT. This sequence encodes CSARGAGGDWNSPLNF.

The V gene is TRBV4-1, the J gene TRBJ1-6; D is ambiguous. CDR1 and CDR2 from the germline V gene are MGHRA and YSYEKL. V lost 0 bases and J lost 7, with 10 bases in between. This CDR3 has 15 residues. CDR3 protein: CASSQEGFRNSPLHF. Written as DNA, the CDR3 is TGCGCCAGCAGCCAAGAAGGGTTTCGGAATTCACCCCTCCACTTT.

The V gene is TRBV11-2, the J gene TRBJ1-3; unclear D gene. Trimming left V 1 base short and J 9 bases short, with 10 bases between. Germline lookup yields CDR1 SGHAT and CDR2 FQNNGV. This CDR3 has 13 amino acids. The CDR3 bases are TGTGCCAGCAGCTTAGCTTACCTCGGCACCATATATTTT. Encoded protein: CASSLAYLGTIYF.

This rearrangement joins TRBV11-2 to TRBJ1-3; D ambiguous. Trimming pared 0 bases from V and 5 bases from J, leaving 2 bases between. The CDR3 totals 12 residues. CDR1 SGHAT and CDR2 FQNNGV come from the germline V gene. CDR3 bases: TGTGCCAGCAGCTTAGAGAGAAACACCATATATTTT. Amino acids: CASSLERNTIYF.

This clonotype was detected ten times or more. The chain carries TRBV2 and TRBJ2-5; perhaps TRBD1 as D (6 bases). This CDR3 has 13 residues. V lost 6 bases and J lost 2, with 10 bases in between. In germline, CDR1 is SNHLY, CDR2 FYNNEI. The CDR3 reads CASSWTAQETQYF. The CDR3, as DNA: TGTGCCAGCAGCTGGACAGCGCAAGAGACCCAGTACTTC.

This clonotype was seen at least ten times. The chain recombines TRBV20-1 with TRBJ2-3; 13 nucleotides match TRBD2. The V gene's germline CDR1 is DFQATT and CDR2 SNEGSKA (reference sequence). The CDR3 is made up of 17 amino acids. Unmatched junction bases numbered 15, after V lost 6 bases and J lost 6 bases. The CDR3 sequence: CSATLYGALAGGDTQYF. Written as DNA, the CDR3 is TGCAGTGCGACACTCTACGGGGCACTAGCGGGAGGGGATACGCAGTATTTT.

This clonotype has ten or more counts. This rearrangement joins TRBV3-1 to TRBJ2-3; the D gene is possibly TRBD2 (6 bases). The CDR3 length is 16 residues. Germline V gene sequence: CDR1 LGHDT, CDR2 YNNKEL (reference sequence). With 1 base removed from V and 1 base from J, the gap between germline ends came to 12 bases. The CDR3 region is CASSQVFTGGTDTQYF. The CDR3 coding sequence is TGTGCCAGCAGCCAAGTCTTCACGGGGGGCACAGATACGCAGTATTTT.

This chain uses TRBV15 with TRBJ2-2; D not certain. From germline, CDR1 is LNHNV and CDR2 YYDKDF (reference sequence). This CDR3 spans 15 amino acids. Trimming left V 3 bases short and J 4 bases short, with 12 bases between. Here the CDR3 DNA reads TGTGCCACCAGCAGCTACTCCCTGGGCACCGGGGAGCTGTTTTTT. Residues: CATSSYSLGTGELFF.

The J gene is TRBJ2-3, the V gene TRBV20-1; 10 positions agree with TRBD2. This CDR3 comprises 15 residues. V lost 6 bases and J lost 0; bases outside the gene matches: 6. Per germline, CDR1 DFQATT and CDR2 SNEGSKA (reference sequence). The CDR3 DNA reads TGCAGTGCGTTAGCGGGAGGACCTAGCACAGATACGCAGTATTTT. Its translation is CSALAGGPSTDTQYF.

This clonotype was seen at least ten times. As DNA, the CDR3 is TGTGCCAGCTCACCCTCCTATGGGGAGACCCAGTACTTC. Amino acid sequence: CASSPSYGETQYF. The J gene is TRBJ2-5, the V gene TRBV18, with D uncertain. Germline lookup yields CDR1 KGHSH and CDR2 LQKENI. This CDR3 contains 13 residues. V was trimmed by 3 bases and J by 5 bases, leaving 10 bases between them.

This clonotype was detected many times. This chain joins TRBV6-2 or TRBV6-3 and TRBJ2-5; 8 bases align to TRBD2. The germline V gene has CDR1 MNHEY and CDR2 SVGEGT. The length of the CDR3 is 14 residues. The V and J ends lost 6 bases and 5 bases, in that order; junction bases with no gene match: 8. This CDR3 is CASRPRLARETQYF. The CDR3 bases are TGTGCCAGCAGACCAAGACTAGCGCGGGAGACCCAGTACTTC.

This clonotype was found a few times. The V and J genes are TRBV6-5 and TRBJ2-7; no reliable D call. CDR1 MNHEY and CDR2 SVGAGI come from the germline V gene. CDR3 size: 11 residues. The V and J ends lost 2 bases and 6 bases respectively, with 5 bases between them. Here the CDR3 DNA reads TGTGCCAGCAGTTACGTCGGCGAGCAGTACTTC. This gives the protein CASSYVGEQYF.

This clonotype has at least ten counts. J is TRBJ1-1 and V is TRBV11-2; maybe TRBD1 (5 bases). Trimming left V 1 base short and J 1 base short, with 7 bases between. The CDR3 consists of 14 residues. Germline V CDR1 and CDR2: SGHAT, FQNNGV. The CDR3 bases are TGTGCCAGCAGCTTAGGGGGCTGGAACACTGAAGCTTTCTTT. Translation: CASSLGGWNTEAFF.

The V and J genes are TRBV20-1 and TRBJ1-3; D may be TRBD1 (6 bases). Trimming shortened V by 5 bases and J by 0 bases, and 11 bases separated the two germline ends. Germline assignment: CDR1 DFQATT and CDR2 SNEGSKA (reference sequence). This CDR3 comprises 14 residues. The CDR3 DNA reads as TGCAGTGCTTACAGGGACGCCTCTGGAAACACCATATATTTT. Translating it yields CSAYRDASGNTIYF.

A remark on this clonotype: One end of the junction varies from germline; a read error may be responsible. The chain couples TRBV6-1 to TRBJ2-7, with a possible D match to TRBD1 (6 bases). CDR1 is MNHNS and CDR2 is SASEGT in the germline V gene. The CDR3 sequence is 14 residues long. CDR3 in amino acids: CASSPGTSTYEQCF. The CDR3, as DNA: TGTGCCAGCAGTCCCGGGACAAGTACGTACGAGCAGTGCTTC.

The rearrangement uses TRBV12-5 and TRBJ2-2; 7 nucleotides align to TRBD1. The CDR3 length is 14 residues. Germline trimming cut 8 bases from V and 3 bases from J; bases unmatched to any gene: 6. Germline CDR1 and CDR2: LGHNT and FRNRAP. In DNA, the CDR3 is TGTGCTAGTCGAACCGGGACAGACACCGGGGAGCTGTTTTTT. Its translation is CASRTGTDTGELFF.

This clonotype was detected only a few times. The V and J genes are TRBV5-1 and TRBJ2-3; TRBD1 aligns across 8 bases. Germline V gene sequence: CDR1 SGHRS, CDR2 YFSETQ. The length of the CDR3 is 16 residues. Trimming removed 3 bases from V and 2 bases from J; junction bases left unmatched: 8. CDR3 in DNA: TGCGCCAGCAGCTCCACAGGGGGTTTTCTCACAGATACGCAGTATTTT. It codes for CASSSTGGFLTDTQYF.

This clonotype was seen ten or more times. This chain links TRBV11-3 with TRBJ1-2, with 7 nucleotides matching TRBD1. The CDR3 contains 13 residues. Germline V gene lookup returns CDR1 SGHNT and CDR2 YENEEA. Trimming at V came to 5 bases and at J to 4 bases, leaving 4 bases not matched to a gene. The CDR3 spells CASSSGTAYGYTF. For the CDR3, the DNA is TGTGCCAGCAGCAGTGGGACAGCCTATGGCTACACCTTC.

The V call is TRBV28, the J call TRBJ2-5; TRBD2 matches 14 bases. The germline V gene encodes CDR1 MDHEN and CDR2 SYDVKM. The CDR3 totals 19 residues. J gave up 5 bases and V 5 bases, and 16 bases lay outside the gene matches. The CDR3: CASSPPPWTSGRSGETQYF. For the CDR3, the DNA is TGTGCCAGCAGTCCCCCCCCCTGGACTAGCGGGAGGAGCGGTGAGACCCAGTACTTC.